These T cell receptor beta chains were read from a single sample in a study of cytomegalovirus exposure and HLA in healthy donors. Profiling relied on immunoSEQ multiplex PCR, and the TCRdb table lists in-frame clones only, not all of them. The table has more than 65,000 clones, about 74% seen once. The sequencing sample was made of PBMCs. The receptors here all came from an older woman in good health and CMV-seropositive. Both conserved end residues are part of each CDR3. Each record gives: V gene, J gene, D gene, CDR3 protein. A D gene is named only where the DNA matches it firmly.

V: TRBV6-1; J: TRBJ1-2; D: TRBD1; CDR3: CASSERGQGKGGYTF
V: TRBV7-9; J: TRBJ2-2; D: .; CDR3: CASIHKGIGELFF
V: TRBV2; J: TRBJ1-1; D: TRBD1; CDR3: CASSATGGYTEAFF
V: TRBV30; J: TRBJ1-5; D: .; CDR3: CAWSPGQTSNQPQHF
V: TRBV6-1; J: TRBJ1-5; D: TRBD1; CDR3: CASSGLSGTGSQPQHF
V: TRBV2; J: TRBJ2-1; D: TRBD2; CDR3: CASSGPPGLAGDHEQFF
V: TRBV10-3; J: TRBJ1-5; D: TRBD1; CDR3: CAIGQDRVGQPQHF
V: TRBV4-1; J: TRBJ2-3; D: .; CDR3: CASSQAGVAAQYF
V: TRBV5-1; J: TRBJ1-3; D: .; CDR3: CASSLSQGSGNTIYF
V: TRBV2; J: TRBJ2-5; D: .; CDR3: CASTGWRGEETQYF
V: TRBV11-3; J: TRBJ2-1; D: .; CDR3: CASSLSSGSYNEQFF
V: TRBV18; J: TRBJ1-1; D: .; CDR3: CASSPPDRPTEAFF
V: TRBV27; J: TRBJ1-1; D: TRBD1; CDR3: CASTTFGQGTEAFF
V: TRBV5-6; J: TRBJ2-7; D: .; CDR3: CASSLEAQQYF
V: TRBV6-6; J: TRBJ2-3; D: .; CDR3: CASGADTQYF
V: TRBV19; J: TRBJ2-7; D: TRBD1; CDR3: CASSRDRGPYEQYF
V: TRBV6-5; J: TRBJ1-1; D: TRBD1; CDR3: CASRGGQGAWTEAFF
V: TRBV29-1; J: TRBJ1-4; D: .; CDR3: CSVRGTNEKLFF
V: TRBV19; J: TRBJ1-2; D: TRBD1; CDR3: CASTDDWTGFLSGYTF
V: TRBV5-1; J: TRBJ2-3; D: .; CDR3: CASGAAAPDTQYF
V: TRBV18; J: TRBJ1-2; D: .; CDR3: CASSPEQGDYGYTF
V: TRBV2; J: TRBJ2-1; D: TRBD2; CDR3: CASRGLAGGGEQFF
V: TRBV11-2; J: TRBJ2-7; D: .; CDR3: CASSGGGLVVEQYF
V: TRBV5-4; J: TRBJ2-3; D: TRBD2; CDR3: CASSRTSGSTDTQYF
V: TRBV7-2; J: TRBJ2-1; D: TRBD2; CDR3: CASSLASGGLNEQFF
V: TRBV5-4; J: TRBJ2-7; D: TRBD1; CDR3: CASSQGQALYEQYF
V: TRBV2; J: TRBJ1-3; D: TRBD1; CDR3: CASSIGQGPYSGNTIYF
V: TRBV5-1; J: TRBJ2-7; D: .; CDR3: CASSPLAAYEQYF